The 24 T cell receptor beta chains listed next were all sequenced from one sample in a study of PD-1 blockade in classical Hodgkin lymphoma. The time point was: cycle 4 day 1 (C4D1), after six to seven weeks of nivolumab. Each patient's relapse followed autologous stem cell transplantation, and brentuximab vedotin exposure varied. Thawed PBMCs were the source of CD4+ T cells, purified by magnetic negative selection. The method was immunoSEQ multiplex PCR; TCRdb's version includes in-frame clones alone and lacks a portion of them. The sample has 15,000 or so clones; 88% are singletons. The sample was CD4+ T cells from blood, taken before the fourth cycle of nivolumab. These receptors were collected from a human donor with classical Hodgkin lymphoma.

The rearrangement uses TRBV9 and TRBJ2-2; the D is unclear. Looked up from germline, CDR1 is SGDLS and CDR2 is YYNGEE. Trimming cost V 0 bases and J 3 bases, with 12 bases left between them. The CDR3 spans 16 residues. The CDR3 loop is CASSVVGSYDTGELFF. The CDR3 bases are TGTGCCAGCAGCGTAGTCGGTAGTTACGACACCGGGGAGCTGTTTTTT.

The chain employs TRBV5-1 and TRBJ1-1, with D possibly being TRBD1 (6 bases). Germline V gives CDR1 SGHRS, CDR2 YFSETQ. The CDR3 consists of 13 residues. The V end was cut by 4 bases, the J end by 6 bases, with 13 bases between. The CDR3 sequence is CASSHGGGAEAFF. The CDR3, as DNA: TGCGCCAGCAGCCACGGGGGGGGCGCTGAAGCTTTCTTT.

This chain connects TRBV28 to TRBJ2-2, with D possibly being TRBD1 or TRBD2 (6 bases each). Germline V gene data show CDR1 as MDHEN and CDR2 as SYDVKM. The V end lost 6 bases, the J end lost 1 base, and 12 bases lay between the germline ends. This CDR3 has 15 residues. The CDR3 reads CASRGGLLNTGELFF. CDR3 coding DNA: TGTGCCAGCAGAGGGGGGCTCCTGAACACCGGGGAGCTGTTTTTT. Based on the CDR3 plus reference TRBV28 and TRBJ2-2, the full variable domain is DVKVTQSSRYLVKRTGEKVFLECVQDMDHENMFWYRQDPGLGLRLIYFSYDVKMKEKGDIPEGYSVSREKKERFSLILESASTNQTSMYLCASRGGLLNTGELFFGEGSRLTVL.

The chain combines TRBV5-6 with TRBJ2-7; weak D call: TRBD1 (5 bases). CDR3 size: 14 residues. Trimming took off 1 base at V and 1 base at J, with 9 bases between the two ends. Germline V lookup: CDR1 SGHDT, CDR2 YYEEEE. This chain's CDR3 is CASSLIDRSYEQYF. CDR3 DNA sequence: TGTGCCAGCAGCTTGATAGACAGATCCTACGAGCAGTACTTC.

The J gene is TRBJ1-1, the V gene TRBV28; D is unclear. V lost 8 bases to trimming and J lost 11 bases, with 12 bases between them. The CDR3 covers 10 residues. Germline CDR1 MDHEN, CDR2 SYDVKM. CDR3 sequence reads: CASGPSGAFF. The CDR3 region has the DNA TGTGCCAGCGGCCCCTCGGGGGCTTTCTTT.

The genes are TRBV29-1 and TRBJ1-5, with TRBD1 matching 9 bases. The V gene end was trimmed by 5 bases and the J gene end by 2 bases; junction bases not matched to a gene: 4. Germline CDR1 and CDR2: SQVTM and ANQGSEA. CDR3 length equals 14 residues. The CDR3 protein is CSVTGGAGNQPQHF. As DNA, the CDR3 is TGCAGCGTTACAGGGGGCGCCGGCAATCAGCCCCAGCATTTT.

The rearrangement uses TRBV28 and TRBJ1-2; maybe TRBD1 (5 bases). The CDR3 extends over 13 amino acids. The germline CDR1 and CDR2 sequences are MDHEN and SYDVKM. V lost 9 bases and J lost 0, with 11 bases in between. The CDR3 DNA is TGTGCCAGTACTGACAGTACTAACTATGGCTACACCTTC. Protein: CASTDSTNYGYTF.

The chain is built from TRBV30 and TRBJ1-1; possible D gene TRBD1, 5 bases. V lost 0 bases and J lost 4, with 9 bases in between. This CDR3 comprises 13 residues. Germline lookup yields CDR1 GTSNPN and CDR2 SVGIG (reference sequence). The CDR3 region is CAWSVLGGTEAFF. In DNA, the CDR3 is TGTGCCTGGAGTGTACTGGGGGGCACTGAAGCTTTCTTT.

The chain has TRBV20-1 and TRBJ2-3; tentative D call: TRBD2 (6 bases). CDR3 length equals 11 residues. Germline V gene lookup returns CDR1 DFQATT and CDR2 SNEGSKA (reference sequence). V was cut by 5 bases and J by 6 bases, with 9 bases left in between. CDR3 nucleotides: TGCAGTGCTGGGACTCCCGATACGCAGTATTTT. Translation gives CSAGTPDTQYF.

The rearrangement links TRBV2 to TRBJ2-5, with no clear D. The CDR3 is 12 residues long. V dropped 5 bases and J dropped 0 bases, with 4 bases sitting between them. Looked up from germline, CDR1 is SNHLY and CDR2 is FYNNEI. The DNA for the CDR3 is TGTGCCAGCAGTCCAAACCAAGAGACCCAGTACTTC. Its protein product is CASSPNQETQYF.

The chain links TRBV7-9 to TRBJ2-7, with TRBD1 identical over 8 bases. The CDR3 runs 14 residues. In germline, CDR1 is SEHNR, CDR2 FQNEAQ (reference sequence). After removal of 0 bases from V and 13 bases from J, the junction contained 11 bases not matched to a gene. CDR3 in amino acids: CASSLARQGTPSYF. In DNA, the CDR3 is TGTGCCAGCAGCTTAGCGAGACAGGGGACTCCGTCATACTTC.

The V gene is TRBV19, the J gene TRBJ1-5; D is unresolved. The V gene lost 10 bases and the J gene lost 3 bases, with 25 bases spanning the gap. Per the germline V gene, CDR1 is LNHDA and CDR2 is SQIVND (reference sequence). The CDR3 loop spans 17 amino acids. The CDR3 DNA sequence: TGTGCCACTATGGCACAAGGTGGTGTAGGGTACAATCAGCCCCAGCATTTT. Amino acid sequence: CATMAQGGVGYNQPQHF.

The rearrangement links TRBV6-5 to TRBJ2-2, with D tentatively TRBD2 (5 bases). Trimming took off 6 bases at V and 7 bases at J, with 12 bases between the two ends. The CDR3 is 13 residues long. Germline CDR1 MNHEY, CDR2 SVGAGI. The CDR3 sequence: CASSPKLGGELFF. The CDR3 bases are TGTGCCAGCAGCCCCAAACTAGGCGGGGAGCTGTTTTTT.

J is TRBJ2-2 and V is TRBV27; D perhaps matches TRBD2 (6 bases). The CDR3 consists of 16 residues. V was clipped by 3 bases and J by 5 bases, with 16 bases between them. Germline lookup yields CDR1 MNHEY and CDR2 SMNVEV (reference sequence). CDR3 in DNA: TGTGCCAGCAGTTTTCCCTCTAGCGCCGGAACCGGGGAGCTGTTTTTT. Its protein product is CASSFPSSAGTGELFF.

The sample holds one count of this clone. The chain uses TRBV5-4 and TRBJ2-3, with a weak D call TRBD2 (7 bases). The CDR3 loop spans 14 amino acids. CDR1 SGHNT and CDR2 YYREEE come from the germline V gene (reference sequence). V lost 2 bases and J 6 bases, leaving 13 bases between the germline ends. Here the CDR3 DNA reads TGTGCCAGCAGCTTAAGGGGGGGCGGGGATACGCAGTATTTT. It is translated as CASSLRGGGDTQYF.

This chain links TRBV2 with TRBJ2-3, with D tentatively TRBD2 (6 bases). The CDR3 has 16 residues. The germline V gene encodes CDR1 SNHLY and CDR2 FYNNEI. Trimming removed 5 bases from V and 5 bases from J, with 20 bases in between. The CDR3: CASSTPGLEEGDTQYF. Written as DNA, the CDR3 is TGTGCCAGCAGTACCCCGGGACTTGAGGAGGGAGATACGCAGTATTTT.

This rearrangement joins TRBV5-1 to TRBJ2-1; 7 bases match TRBD2. The CDR3 covers 14 residues. The V and J ends lost 0 bases and 8 bases, in that order; junction bases with no gene match: 5. The germline gives CDR1 SGHRS, CDR2 YFSETQ. CDR3 sequence: CASSLGAGVYEQFF. The CDR3 nucleotides are TGCGCCAGCAGCTTGGGGGCGGGGGTCTATGAGCAGTTCTTC.

The rearrangement joins TRBV29-1 to TRBJ2-1; D not resolved. Germline lookup yields CDR1 SQVTM and CDR2 ANQGSEA. This CDR3 spans 11 amino acids. The V end was cut by 1 base, the J end by 9 bases, with 7 bases between. CDR3 sequence reads: CSVEVVFEQFF. As DNA, the CDR3 is TGCAGCGTTGAAGTAGTATTTGAGCAGTTCTTC.

The chain employs TRBV5-5 and TRBJ2-5; 10 nucleotides line up with TRBD2. Germline-derived CDR1 and CDR2 are SGHKS and YYEKEE (reference sequence). CDR3 size: 14 residues. The junction had 3 bases not matched to a gene; V was cut back by 3 bases and J by 4 bases. This chain's CDR3 is CASSSGTSAETQYF. CDR3 coding DNA: TGTGCCAGCAGCTCCGGGACTAGCGCAGAGACCCAGTACTTC.

V is TRBV6-4 and J is TRBJ2-2; 8 bases are shared with TRBD1. V was pared by 3 bases and J by 5 bases, with 5 bases of the junction left unmatched. The CDR3 contains 15 residues. In germline, CDR1 is MRHNA, CDR2 SNTAGT. CDR3 amino acids: CASSDQGARTGELFF. CDR3 bases: TGTGCCAGCAGTGATCAGGGGGCGAGGACCGGGGAGCTGTTTTTT.

V gene TRBV9 combines with J gene TRBJ2-1, with D unclear. This CDR3 contains 14 residues. The ends were cut back, 4 bases at V and 6 bases at J, with 14 bases in the middle. The V gene's germline CDR1 is SGDLS and CDR2 YYNGEE. In nucleotides, the CDR3 is TGTGCCAGCAGCCCCACAGCGATTCTCAATGAGCAGTTCTTC. Translating it yields CASSPTAILNEQFF.

The genes are TRBV5-4 and TRBJ2-5; possible D gene TRBD1, 6 bases. This CDR3 has 15 amino acids. V was trimmed by 1 base and J by 5 bases, leaving 15 bases between them. Germline CDR1 is SGHNT and CDR2 is YYREEE (reference sequence). CDR3 protein: CASSLNQGPQETQYF. The DNA for the CDR3 is TGTGCCAGCAGCTTGAACCAGGGGCCTCAGGAGACCCAGTACTTC.

The chain is built from TRBV5-1 and TRBJ2-5; 7 nucleotides align to TRBD1. The CDR3 has 15 residues. Losses at the gene ends were 0 bases for V and 5 bases for J; bases not matched to a gene: 7. Germline CDR1 reads SGHRS; CDR2 reads YFSETQ. This CDR3 reads CASSLGPSRGETQYF. In DNA, the CDR3 is TGCGCCAGCAGCTTGGGTCCGTCCAGGGGGGAGACCCAGTACTTC. The full variable domain, its missing parts supplied by reference TRBV5-1 and TRBJ2-5, is KAGVTQTPRYLIKTRGQQVTLSCSPISGHRSVSWYQQTPGQGLQFLFEYFSETQRNKGNFPGRFSGRQFSNSRSEMNVSTLELGDSALYLCASSLGPSRGETQYFGPGTRLLVL.

The chain has TRBV9 and TRBJ1-2; possible D gene TRBD1, 6 bases. CDR3 length equals 16 residues. Deletions cut 4 bases from V and 3 bases from J, with 19 bases between. The germline CDR1 and CDR2 sequences are SGDLS and YYNGEE. The CDR3 reads CASSPYGGRGDYGYTF. CDR3 in DNA: TGTGCCAGCAGCCCTTACGGGGGAAGGGGGGACTATGGCTACACCTTC.